A single sample is the source of the 18 T cell receptor beta chains below, sequenced in a study of response to subunit inactivated influenza vaccine. TCRdb re-called the RT-PCR reads with MiXCR, one entry per CDR3 protein. The profile shows about 540,000 distinct CDR3 sequences, 20% to 25% of them singletons. The data were also submitted as part of a second study, on T cells expressing NK-cell markers. That work adds: Scientists made TCR beta cDNA using 5'RACE template switching with UMIs.

Here the sequenced sample was CD4+ T cells sorted from PBMCs, taken approximately 13 days after vaccination. The receptors here all came from a man aged 50 or older who received an inactivated influenza vaccine.

A remark on this clonotype: This clone may be a read error of a much larger clone one base away. This rearrangement joins TRBV20-1 to TRBJ2-1; 7 bases align to TRBD2. The CDR3 spans 13 residues. Germline-derived CDR1 and CDR2 are DFQATT and SNEGSKA (reference sequence). CDR3 in DNA: TGCAGTGCTATAAGCGGGACCGTCAATGAGCAGCTCTTC. This translates into CSAISGTVNEQLF.

This clonotype rates as medium-sized. The genes are TRBV24-1 and TRBJ2-3; 10 bases fit TRBD2. Germline CDR1 is KGHDR and CDR2 is SFDVKD. With V trimmed by 4 bases and J by 7 bases, 19 bases remained unmatched. This CDR3 region has 19 residues. The CDR3 region has the DNA TGTGCCACCAGTGACCCCCGCTCGAAAATAGCGGGAGGTTCCAATACGCAGTATTTT. Translated: CATSDPRSKIAGGSNTQYF.

The V and J genes are TRBV7-9 and TRBJ2-1; the D is unclear. Deletions cut 6 bases from V and 10 bases from J, with 10 bases between. The germline gives CDR1 SEHNR, CDR2 FQNEAQ (reference sequence). The CDR3 extends over 11 amino acids. CDR3 residues: CASSLPGEQFF. CDR3 DNA sequence: TGTGCCAGCAGTCTCCCGGGCGAGCAGTTCTTC.

The sample holds a few counts of this clonotype. One junction end disagrees with the germline gene, perhaps due to a read error. The V gene is TRBV7-7, the J gene TRBJ2-1, with unresolved D. Germline V gene sequence: CDR1 SSHAT, CDR2 FNYEAQ (reference sequence). This CDR3 is built from 13 residues. The CDR3 sequence is CASSLANRNEQFF. The DNA of the CDR3 is TGTGCTAGCAGCTTAGCAAACAGAAATGAGCAGTTCTTC.

In this sample, this clonotype turned up a few times. The chain links TRBV24-1 to TRBJ1-1, with a weak D call TRBD1 (5 bases). The CDR3 length is 13 residues. Germline lookup yields CDR1 KGHDR and CDR2 SFDVKD. V was cut by 7 bases and J by 3 bases, with 11 bases left in between. CDR3 region: CATSEGVDTEAFF. DNA for the CDR3: TGTGCCACCAGCGAAGGGGTGGACACTGAAGCTTTCTTT.

Remarks on this clonotype: Being one base from a much bigger clone, this may be a read error. This sequence joins TRBV7-9 and TRBJ1-5, with 7 nucleotides matching TRBD1. The closer fit of TRBJ2-3 to the DNA end suggests the J call may be wrong. CDR1 is SEHNR and CDR2 is FQNEAQ in the germline V gene (reference sequence). The CDR3 loop spans 13 amino acids. The CDR3 spells CASSRDRNQPQYF. In DNA form, the CDR3 reads TGTGCCAGCAGCCGGGACAGAAATCAGCCCCAGTATTTT.

This clonotype was seen just once. The genes are TRBV5-1 and TRBJ2-5; tentatively, D is TRBD1 (8 bases). From germline, CDR1 is SGHRS and CDR2 YFSETQ. The CDR3 is made up of 15 amino acids. V was clipped by 4 bases and J by 5 bases, with 18 bases between them. The CDR3 DNA reads TGCGCCAGCAGCGGTGGACAGGGAGGGCGTGAGACCCAGTACTTC. It encodes CASSGGQGGRETQYF.

This clonotype was counted only a few times. The J gene is TRBJ2-3, the V gene TRBV7-9; 7 positions match TRBD2. Germline V gene lookup returns CDR1 SEHNR and CDR2 FQNEAQ (reference sequence). V shed 7 bases and J 3 bases; nucleotides not matched to a gene: 13. There are 16 residues in the CDR3. CDR3: CASTWGAGVRTDTQYF. The CDR3 DNA sequence: TGTGCCAGCACCTGGGGTGCGGGAGTGCGAACAGATACGCAGTATTTT.

This clonotype was observed a handful of times. V and J are TRBV6-2 or TRBV6-3 and TRBJ2-7; the D gene is possibly TRBD2 (5 bases). The CDR3 extends over 15 amino acids. The germline V and J ends were trimmed by 4 bases and 1 base, with 14 bases remaining between them. Germline CDR1 reads MNHEY; CDR2 reads SVGEGT. The CDR3 loop is CASSSTISISYEQYF. The CDR3 bases are TGTGCCAGCAGTTCGACTATATCGATTTCCTACGAGCAGTACTTC.

This clonotype was counted many times. The rearrangement links TRBV12-3 or TRBV12-4 to TRBJ1-2; tentatively, D is TRBD1 (6 bases). CDR3 length: 14 residues. V shed 6 bases and J shed 7 bases, with 18 bases lying between them. The CDR3 DNA follows: TGTGCCAGCAGCCGTAATCGGGGGGCTCGTGGCTACACCTTC. Encoded protein: CASSRNRGARGYTF.

The chain has TRBV5-1 and TRBJ1-6; a weak D match, TRBD1 (5 bases). The CDR3 is 16 amino acids. Germline V gene sequence: CDR1 SGHRS, CDR2 YFSETQ. V lost 3 bases and J 0 bases, leaving 10 bases between the germline ends. The CDR3 region is CASSSDRNSYNSPLHF. The CDR3 coding sequence is TGCGCCAGCAGCTCAGACAGAAACTCCTATAATTCACCCCTCCACTTT. Supplemented by reference TRBV5-1 and TRBJ1-6, the full variable domain reads KAGVTQTPRYLIKTRGQQVTLSCSPISGHRSVSWYQQTPGQGLQFLFEYFSETQRNKGNFPGRFSGRQFSNSRSEMNVSTLELGDSALYLCASSSDRNSYNSPLHFGNGTRLTVT.

The V gene is TRBV6-5, the J gene TRBJ2-7; no reliable D call. Germline CDR1 is MNHEY and CDR2 is SVGAGI. Between the trimmed V and J ends, which lost 2 bases and 2 bases, there was a span of 7 bases. This CDR3 has 13 amino acids. DNA of the CDR3: TGTGCCAGCAGTTACGCGGAAACCTACGAGCAGTACTTC. Translating gives CASSYAETYEQYF.

The chain joins TRBV12-3 or TRBV12-4 to TRBJ2-1; 11 nucleotides line up with TRBD2. The CDR3 is 15 residues long. V shed 6 bases and J 3 bases; nucleotides not matched to a gene: 4. CDR3 bases: TGTGCCAGCAGAGCTAGCGGGGGGAACTACAATGAGCAGTTCTTC. As protein: CASRASGGNYNEQFF.

The chain combines TRBV19 with TRBJ1-4; unclear D gene. Germline V CDR1 and CDR2: LNHDA, SQIVND (reference sequence). This CDR3 spans 12 amino acids. V lost 5 bases, J lost 11 bases, and 12 bases lay in between. As DNA, the CDR3 is TGTGCCAGTAGTGGACGGAATGGGAAACTGTTTTTT. Encoded protein: CASSGRNGKLFF. Combining the CDR3 with reference TRBV19 and TRBJ1-4 gives the whole variable domain DGGITQSPKYLFRKEGQNVTLSCEQNLNHDAMYWYRQDPGQGLRLIYYSQIVNDFQKGDIAEGYSVSREKKESFPLTVTSAQKNPTAFYLCASSGRNGKLFFGSGTQLSVL.

The chain is built from TRBV24-1 and TRBJ2-2; weak D call: TRBD2 (5 bases). This CDR3 region has 18 residues. Germline CDR1 reads KGHDR; CDR2 reads SFDVKD. V lost 0 bases and J lost 0, with 13 bases in between. The CDR3 region is CATSDLRRGETNTGELFF. The CDR3 region has the DNA TGTGCCACCAGTGATTTGCGACGTGGGGAGACGAACACCGGGGAGCTGTTTTTT.

This clonotype was observed a few times. The gene calls are TRBV5-1 and TRBJ2-5; D is perhaps TRBD2 (5 bases). CDR1 SGHRS and CDR2 YFSETQ come from the germline V gene. Trimming stripped 0 bases from V and 5 bases from J, with 17 bases between. CDR3 length: 16 residues. The CDR3 is CASSLVGLQKWETQYF. DNA of the CDR3: TGCGCCAGCAGCTTGGTTGGACTTCAAAAATGGGAGACCCAGTACTTC.

The rearrangement joins TRBV3-1 to TRBJ1-3; D uncertain. The CDR3 loop spans 16 amino acids. Germline lookup yields CDR1 LGHDT and CDR2 YNNKEL (reference sequence). Trimming stripped 0 bases from V and 0 bases from J, with 9 bases between. CDR3 in DNA: TGTGCCAGCAGCCAAGACGGGAGAGTCTCTGGAAACACCATATATTTT. Its protein product is CASSQDGRVSGNTIYF.

This chain uses TRBV20-1 with TRBJ2-5; D is ambiguous. Germline CDR1 DFQATT, CDR2 SNEGSKA (reference sequence). This CDR3 region has 14 residues. V dropped 0 bases and J dropped 7 bases, with 15 bases sitting between them. The CDR3 sequence is CSARDRQASWTQYF. CDR3 coding DNA: TGCAGTGCTAGAGATCGCCAGGCCTCGTGGACCCAGTACTTC.